Each of the 30 T cell receptor beta chains below was sequenced from the same sample in a study of T cell responses to AZD1222 COVID-19 vaccine. Clones were sequenced by immunoSEQ multiplex PCR, and TCRdb holds only the in-frame ones, with some missing. The sample has about 130,000 clones, roughly 85% seen once. The sample was peripheral blood, taken on day 0 of AZD1222 vaccination. All receptors derive from an adult in good health.

The chain links TRBV5-1 to TRBJ1-3, with D possibly matching TRBD1 (6 bases). V dropped 10 bases and J dropped 0 bases, with 17 bases sitting between them. The CDR3 covers 15 residues. The germline CDR1 and CDR2 sequences are SGHRS and YFSETQ. CDR3 region: CASTSGASSGNTIYF. The CDR3 region has the DNA TGCGCCTCCACCTCGGGGGCAAGCTCTGGAAACACCATATATTTT.

The CDR3 protein is CASRYTAGGSYGYTF. CDR3 bases: TGTGCCAGCAGGTACACCGCTGGGGGGTCCTATGGCTACACCTTC. The chain employs TRBV28 and TRBJ1-2; TRBD1 is a possible D gene (5 bases). In germline, CDR1 is MDHEN, CDR2 SYDVKM. The CDR3 length is 15 residues. The V end was cut by 6 bases, the J end by 4 bases, with 18 bases between.

The CDR3 loop is CASSNVGTYSGNTIYF. The DNA of the CDR3 is TGTGCCAGTAGCAATGTGGGGACTTACTCTGGAAACACCATATATTTT. The chain combines TRBV19 with TRBJ1-3; TRBD1 might be the D (5 bases). Germline CDR1 LNHDA, CDR2 SQIVND (reference sequence). V was cut by 6 bases and J by 0 bases, with 15 bases left in between. The CDR3 contains 16 residues.

This clone was seen a single time. V usage is TRBV30 and J usage is TRBJ2-3; D is possibly TRBD2 (5 bases). Trimming pared 4 bases from V and 3 bases from J, leaving 8 bases between. Germline V gene sequence: CDR1 GTSNPN, CDR2 SVGIG (reference sequence). The CDR3 totals 12 residues. CDR3 loop: CAWTRVTDTQYF. For the CDR3, the DNA is TGTGCCTGGACGAGGGTTACAGATACGCAGTATTTT.

This rearrangement joins TRBV7-9 to TRBJ1-3, with unresolved D. Germline CDR1 reads SEHNR; CDR2 reads FQNEAQ (reference sequence). The CDR3 is 16 amino acids. V gave up 5 bases and J gave up 0 bases, with 14 bases separating them. Here the CDR3 reads CASSTPWTVSGNTIYF. CDR3 in DNA: TGTGCCAGCAGCACGCCATGGACGGTCTCTGGAAACACCATATATTTT.

This clone has a handful of counts. This chain joins TRBV6-5 and TRBJ2-1, with 9 positions matching TRBD1. Unmatched junction bases numbered 7, after V lost 5 bases and J lost 8 bases. The CDR3 is 14 residues long. CDR1 and CDR2 from the germline V gene are MNHEY and SVGAGI. CDR3 in amino acids: CASSPGQGGDEQFF. Written as DNA, the CDR3 is TGTGCCAGCAGTCCGGGACAGGGAGGGGATGAGCAGTTCTTC.

J is TRBJ2-3 and V is TRBV6-6; 9 bases match TRBD1. Looked up from germline, CDR1 is MNHNY and CDR2 is SVGAGI (reference sequence). V trimming: 5 bases; J trimming: 5 bases; junction bases outside the gene matches: 14. The CDR3 spans 17 residues. Here the CDR3 DNA reads TGTGCCAGCAGTCCCCGACTCGGACAGGGGCAGGGAGATACGCAGTATTTT. It specifies CASSPRLGQGQGDTQYF.

This clone was observed once. The V call is TRBV6-5, the J call TRBJ1-1; D is unclear. The CDR3 is made up of 14 amino acids. Germline CDR1 MNHEY, CDR2 SVGAGI. Trimming took off 0 bases at V and 6 bases at J, with 11 bases between the two ends. In nucleotides, the CDR3 is TGTGCCAGCAGTTACTCGAGACTGCGGGCTGAAGCTTTCTTT. The encoded protein is CASSYSRLRAEAFF.

The chain joins TRBV19 to TRBJ1-6; D is perhaps TRBD1 (6 bases). Trimming removed 3 bases from V and 10 bases from J, with 16 bases in between. Germline V gene data show CDR1 as LNHDA and CDR2 as SQIVND (reference sequence). The CDR3 sequence is 15 residues long. CDR3 sequence: CASSIRAGEGSPLHF. The CDR3 DNA sequence: TGTGCCAGTAGTATTAGGGCAGGGGAAGGCTCACCCCTCCACTTT.

This chain connects TRBV6-5 to TRBJ1-2; the D gene is possibly TRBD1 (5 bases). This CDR3 has 14 residues. Trimming shortened V by 7 bases and J by 4 bases, and 16 bases separated the two germline ends. CDR1 and CDR2 (germline): MNHEY, SVGAGI. CDR3 loop: CASTQYRRGYGYTF. For the CDR3, the DNA is TGTGCCAGCACCCAGTACAGGAGGGGCTATGGCTACACCTTC.

The J gene is TRBJ2-7, the V gene TRBV7-3; D is possibly TRBD2 (6 bases). V was trimmed by 2 bases and J by 1 base, leaving 9 bases between them. The V gene's germline CDR1 is SGHTA and CDR2 FQGTGA. The CDR3 sequence is 14 residues long. The CDR3, as DNA: TGTGCCAGCAGCTTAGGCGGGACTTCCTACGAGCAGTACTTC. Protein sequence: CASSLGGTSYEQYF.

The CDR3 reads CASSASGSYNEQFF. The CDR3 nucleotides are TGCGCCAGCAGTGCTAGTGGCTCCTACAATGAGCAGTTCTTC. The V and J genes are TRBV10-1 and TRBJ2-1; the D is unclear. V dropped 4 bases and J dropped 0 bases, with 7 bases sitting between them. Germline V gene data show CDR1 as WNHNN and CDR2 as SYGVQD (reference sequence). The CDR3 loop spans 14 amino acids.

This chain links TRBV12-5 with TRBJ1-5; D uncertain. Germline V gene data show CDR1 as LGHNT and CDR2 as FRNRAP. Trimming cost V 1 base and J 1 base, with 5 bases left between them. This CDR3 region has 14 residues. This chain's CDR3 is CASGLGPSNQPQHF. The CDR3 DNA reads TGTGCTAGTGGTTTGGGACCGAGCAATCAGCCCCAGCATTTT.

This clone was recorded once. V and J are TRBV6-5 and TRBJ2-7; D call uncertain. The CDR3 has 15 amino acids. The V end lost 0 bases, the J end lost 0 bases, and 9 bases lay between the germline ends. CDR1 MNHEY and CDR2 SVGAGI come from the germline V gene. The CDR3 here is CASSYSQYISYEQYF. CDR3 sequence (DNA): TGTGCCAGCAGTTACTCACAGTACATCTCCTACGAGCAGTACTTC.

The chain uses TRBV5-4 and TRBJ1-2, with unresolved D. Trimming removed 0 bases from V and 0 bases from J, with 9 bases in between. Germline lookup yields CDR1 SGHNT and CDR2 YYREEE (reference sequence). The CDR3 spans 15 residues. CDR3 sequence (DNA): TGTGCCAGCAGCTTGGGCGCGAATTCTAACTATGGCTACACCTTC. Translating gives CASSLGANSNYGYTF.

This chain uses TRBV10-3 with TRBJ2-1; TRBD2 matches at 8 bases. J was trimmed by 0 bases and V by 6 bases; bases with no gene match: 1. CDR1 and CDR2 (germline): ENHRY, SYGVKD. The CDR3 runs 14 residues. The chain's CDR3 is CAIRGLGSYNEQFF. DNA of the CDR3: TGTGCCATCAGGGGACTAGGCTCCTACAATGAGCAGTTCTTC.

The chain has TRBV29-1 and TRBJ2-3; TRBD2 aligns across 9 bases. The V gene's germline CDR1 is SQVTM and CDR2 ANQGSEA. J lost 2 bases, V lost 5 bases, and 8 bases had no gene match. This CDR3 is 15 amino acids long. As DNA, the CDR3 is TGCAGCGTTTACGAAAGCGGGGGGTTCACAGATACGCAGTATTTT. Protein product: CSVYESGGFTDTQYF.

V is TRBV5-8 and J is TRBJ2-3, with D possibly TRBD1 on 5 matching bases. Trimming shortened V by 4 bases and J by 0 bases, and 12 bases separated the two germline ends. The V gene's germline CDR1 is SGHTS and CDR2 YDEGEE. The CDR3 length is 15 residues. CDR3 DNA sequence: TGTGCCAGCAGCCTCAGGGTTTTTAGCACAGATACGCAGTATTTT. It translates to CASSLRVFSTDTQYF.

The chain joins TRBV5-1 to TRBJ1-4; D gene uncertain. Per germline, CDR1 SGHRS and CDR2 YFSETQ. The CDR3 is 15 residues long. The germline V and J ends were trimmed by 4 bases and 1 base, with 11 bases remaining between them. CDR3 DNA: TGCGCCAGCAGCGCGTACACGCTAACTAATGAAAAACTGTTTTTT. Protein product: CASSAYTLTNEKLFF.

V usage is TRBV2 and J usage is TRBJ2-7; D is perhaps TRBD1 (5 bases). The CDR3 has 12 residues. CDR1 and CDR2 (germline): SNHLY, FYNNEI. Trimming pared 6 bases from V and 3 bases from J, leaving 9 bases between. The CDR3 bases are TGTGCCAGCAGGGACACTCGCTACGAGCAGTACTTC. Its protein is CASRDTRYEQYF.

The chain is built from TRBV9 and TRBJ2-5, with 7 bases identical to TRBD1. Germline trimming cut 4 bases from V and 0 bases from J; bases unmatched to any gene: 6. The CDR3 consists of 15 residues. CDR1 is SGDLS and CDR2 is YYNGEE in the germline V gene. The CDR3 nucleotides are TGTGCCAGCAGCTCGGGACAGCCGTACCAAGAGACCCAGTACTTC. Translation gives CASSSGQPYQETQYF.

The rearrangement links TRBV7-9 to TRBJ1-1; 8 bases are shared with TRBD1. Per germline, CDR1 SEHNR and CDR2 FQNEAQ (reference sequence). The J segment lost 5 bases and the V segment lost 5 bases, leaving 10 bases of the junction unmatched. The CDR3 totals 15 residues. Written as DNA, the CDR3 is TGTGCCAGCAGCCCCGGACAGGGAAGAGAAACTGAAGCTTTCTTT. It yields the protein CASSPGQGRETEAFF.

CDR3 residues: CASSYSSAAGLYEQYF. For the CDR3, the DNA is TGTGCCAGCAGTTACTCGAGTGCAGCGGGGCTTTACGAGCAGTACTTC. The J gene is TRBJ2-7, the V gene TRBV6-5; TRBD2 matches 7 bases. Unmatched junction bases numbered 9, after V lost 0 bases and J lost 4 bases. The CDR3 length is 16 residues. Germline V gene data show CDR1 as MNHEY and CDR2 as SVGAGI.

The chain couples TRBV25-1 to TRBJ2-7, with 9 nucleotides matching TRBD1. The CDR3 is 17 residues long. Germline V CDR1 and CDR2: MGHDK, SYGVNS. The J segment lost 3 bases and the V segment lost 3 bases, leaving 12 bases of the junction unmatched. The CDR3: CASSEAPGQGAGYEQYF. CDR3 in DNA: TGTGCCAGCAGTGAGGCGCCGGGACAGGGCGCCGGCTACGAGCAGTACTTC.

The CDR3 loop is CASSRTANEKLFF. The DNA of the CDR3 is TGTGCCAGCAGCAGGACAGCTAATGAAAAACTGTTTTTT. The V gene is TRBV7-9, the J gene TRBJ1-4; the D gene is possibly TRBD1 (6 bases). The CDR3 totals 13 residues. V dropped 5 bases and J dropped 3 bases, with 7 bases sitting between them. Germline CDR1 reads SEHNR; CDR2 reads FQNEAQ (reference sequence).

The chain carries TRBV9 and TRBJ2-5; 10 bases align to TRBD2. The germline V gene encodes CDR1 SGDLS and CDR2 YYNGEE. V was pared by 0 bases and J by 5 bases, with 4 bases of the junction left unmatched. This CDR3 has 15 amino acids. CDR3 protein: CASSVEAGGPETQYF. DNA of the CDR3: TGTGCCAGCAGCGTAGAAGCGGGGGGGCCTGAGACCCAGTACTTC.

J is TRBJ1-4 and V is TRBV7-2, with D perhaps matching TRBD1 (5 bases). Per germline, CDR1 SGHTA and CDR2 FQGNSA. V lost 1 base and J lost 4, with 7 bases in between. The CDR3 runs 14 residues. In nucleotides, the CDR3 is TGTGCCAGCAGCTTAGACAGGAGTAATGAAAAACTGTTTTTT. Translating it yields CASSLDRSNEKLFF.

The chain carries TRBV19 and TRBJ1-2, with a weak D call TRBD1 (6 bases). Germline V gene sequence: CDR1 LNHDA, CDR2 SQIVND (reference sequence). The CDR3 has 13 amino acids. V dropped 6 bases and J dropped 4 bases, with 12 bases sitting between them. The CDR3 is CASSPRDTYGYTF. CDR3 bases: TGTGCCAGTAGCCCCCGGGACACCTATGGCTACACCTTC.

The chain links TRBV5-1 to TRBJ2-2; 7 nucleotides align to TRBD1. This CDR3 is built from 13 residues. V shed 4 bases, J shed 6 bases, and the junction held 3 bases outside the gene matches. Germline assignment: CDR1 SGHRS and CDR2 YFSETQ. The CDR3 loop is CASSTGQPGELFF. For the CDR3, the DNA is TGCGCCAGCAGCACGGGACAGCCCGGGGAGCTGTTTTTT.

The chain joins TRBV15 to TRBJ2-7, with D possibly TRBD2 on 6 matching bases. Germline V lookup: CDR1 LNHNV, CDR2 YYDKDF (reference sequence). The CDR3 contains 13 residues. The V end was cut by 11 bases, the J end by 6 bases, with 20 bases between. CDR3 sequence: CAAPGDRHGEQYF. The CDR3 region has the DNA TGTGCCGCGCCGGGAGATCGTCACGGCGAGCAGTACTTC.